This T cell receptor beta chain was captured by sequencing in a study of molecular identifiers for immune sequencing clone quantification. At the level of the study: Four portions were sequenced after RNA from roughly 18,000 or 92,000 naive CD8 cells was split five ways in replicates.

This CDR3 spans 13 amino acids. CDR1 MNHEY and CDR2 SMNVEV come from the germline V gene (reference sequence). Trimming removed 5 bases at V and 4 bases at J, with 12 bases between. TCRdb fed the PCR reads into MiXCR, producing one record per CDR3 protein. The top ten clones hold 7% to 9% of a sample with just over 40,000 distinct CDR3 sequences, 15% to 20% of them seen once. This clonotype appeared a few times. Antigen specificity is unknown. Study-wide points: Highly expanded clone sizes could be underestimated through barcode sharing by identical TCR molecules.

Material: naive CD8+ T cells from blood, with Jurkat cell RNA spiked in. The subset: FACS-sorted CD8+CD4-CCR7+CD45RA+ naive T cells. The rearrangement joins TRBV27 to TRBJ2-7; D may be TRBD1 (6 bases). This TCR was recovered from a human donor in good health. Some libraries in this study had Jurkat cell RNA spiked in. CDR3 DNA: TGTGCCAGCAGTCATACACAGGGTTACGAGCAGTACTTC. It codes for CASSHTQGYEQYF.